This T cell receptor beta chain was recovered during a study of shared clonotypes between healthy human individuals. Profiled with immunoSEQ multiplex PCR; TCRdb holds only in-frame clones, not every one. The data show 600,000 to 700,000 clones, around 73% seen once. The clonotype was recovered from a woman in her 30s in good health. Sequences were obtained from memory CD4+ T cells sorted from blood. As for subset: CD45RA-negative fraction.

CDR3 protein: CAWSVDSNQPQHF. The CDR3, as DNA: TGTGCCTGGTCTGTTGATAGCAATCAGCCCCAGCATTTT. J is TRBJ1-5 and V is TRBV30; D uncertain. V was pared by 5 bases and J by 0 bases, with 8 bases between. In germline, CDR1 is GTSNPN, CDR2 SVGIG (reference sequence). The CDR3 is 13 amino acids.